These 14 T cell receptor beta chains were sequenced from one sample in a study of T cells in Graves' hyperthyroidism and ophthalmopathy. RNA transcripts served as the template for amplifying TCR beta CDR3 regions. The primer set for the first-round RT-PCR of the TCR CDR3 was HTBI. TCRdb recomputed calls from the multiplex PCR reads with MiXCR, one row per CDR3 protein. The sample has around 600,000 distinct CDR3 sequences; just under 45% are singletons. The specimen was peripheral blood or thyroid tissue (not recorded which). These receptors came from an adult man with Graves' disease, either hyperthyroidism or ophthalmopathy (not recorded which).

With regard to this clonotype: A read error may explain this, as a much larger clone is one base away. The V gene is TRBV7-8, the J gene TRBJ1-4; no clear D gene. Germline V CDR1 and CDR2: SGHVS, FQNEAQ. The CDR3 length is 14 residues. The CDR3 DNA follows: TGTGCCAGCAGCTTTACGGGCGGTGATGAAAGACTGTTTTTT. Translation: CASSFTGGDERLFF.

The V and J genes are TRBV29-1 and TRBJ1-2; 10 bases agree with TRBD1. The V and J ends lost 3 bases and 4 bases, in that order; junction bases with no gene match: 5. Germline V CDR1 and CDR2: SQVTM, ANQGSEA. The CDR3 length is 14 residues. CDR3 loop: CSVDATGGSYGYTF. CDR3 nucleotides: TGCAGCGTTGATGCGACAGGGGGCTCCTATGGCTACACCTTC.

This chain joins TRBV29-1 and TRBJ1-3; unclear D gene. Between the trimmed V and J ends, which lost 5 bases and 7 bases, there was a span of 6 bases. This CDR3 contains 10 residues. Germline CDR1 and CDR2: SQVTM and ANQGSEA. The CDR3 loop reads CSVHMNTIYF. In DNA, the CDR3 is TGCAGCGTTCACATGAACACCATATATTTT.

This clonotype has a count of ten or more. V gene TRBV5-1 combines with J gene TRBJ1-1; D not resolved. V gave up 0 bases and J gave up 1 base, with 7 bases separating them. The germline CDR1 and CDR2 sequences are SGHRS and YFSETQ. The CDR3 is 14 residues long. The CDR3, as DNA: TGCGCCAGCAGCTTGGACAGACCGAACACTGAAGCTTTCTTT. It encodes CASSLDRPNTEAFF.

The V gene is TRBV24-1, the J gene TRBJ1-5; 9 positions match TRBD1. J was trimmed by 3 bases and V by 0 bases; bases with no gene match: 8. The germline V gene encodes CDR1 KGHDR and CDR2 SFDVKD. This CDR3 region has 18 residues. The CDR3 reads CATSDLTRTGAHNQPQHF. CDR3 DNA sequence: TGTGCCACCAGTGATTTGACCAGGACAGGGGCCCACAATCAGCCCCAGCATTTT.

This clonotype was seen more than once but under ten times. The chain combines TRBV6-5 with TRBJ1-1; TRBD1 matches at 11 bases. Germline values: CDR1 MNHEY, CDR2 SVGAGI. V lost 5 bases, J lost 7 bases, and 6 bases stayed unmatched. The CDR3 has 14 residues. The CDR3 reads CASSEGQGADEAFF. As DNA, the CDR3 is TGTGCCAGCAGTGAAGGACAGGGGGCTGATGAAGCTTTCTTT.

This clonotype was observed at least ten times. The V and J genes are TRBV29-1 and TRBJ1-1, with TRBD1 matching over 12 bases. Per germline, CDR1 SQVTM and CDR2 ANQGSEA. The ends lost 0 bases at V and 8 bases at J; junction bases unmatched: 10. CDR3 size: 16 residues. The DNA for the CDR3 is TGCAGCGTTGAAGATCGTCGTTTGGGACAGGGGGCCGAAGCTTTCTTT. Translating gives CSVEDRRLGQGAEAFF.

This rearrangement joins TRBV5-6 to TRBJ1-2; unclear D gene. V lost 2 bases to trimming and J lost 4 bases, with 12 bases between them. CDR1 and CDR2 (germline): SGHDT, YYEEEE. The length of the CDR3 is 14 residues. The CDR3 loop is CASSFGAGGYGYTF. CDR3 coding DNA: TGTGCCAGCAGCTTCGGTGCAGGAGGCTATGGCTACACCTTC. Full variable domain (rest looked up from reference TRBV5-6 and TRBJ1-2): DAGVTQSPTHLIKTRGQQVTLRCSPKSGHDTVSWYQQALGQGPQFIFQYYEEEERQRGNFPDRFSGHQFPNYSSELNVNALLLGDSALYLCASSFGAGGYGYTFGSGTRLTVV.

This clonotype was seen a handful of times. CDR3 nucleotides: TGCAGCGTTGAAGGAGGGACAGAGACCCAGTACTTC. Amino acid sequence: CSVEGGTETQYF. The J gene is TRBJ2-5, the V gene TRBV29-1; D is tentatively TRBD1 or TRBD2 (5 bases each). The ends were cut back, 1 base at V and 4 bases at J, with 7 bases in the middle. The V gene's germline CDR1 is SQVTM and CDR2 ANQGSEA. The CDR3 spans 12 residues.

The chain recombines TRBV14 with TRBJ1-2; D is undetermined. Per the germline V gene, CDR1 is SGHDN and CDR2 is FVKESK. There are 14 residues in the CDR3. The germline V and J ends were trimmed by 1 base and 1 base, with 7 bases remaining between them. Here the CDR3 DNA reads TGTGCCAGCAGCCAAGGACTTATTAACTATGGCTACACCTTC. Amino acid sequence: CASSQGLINYGYTF.

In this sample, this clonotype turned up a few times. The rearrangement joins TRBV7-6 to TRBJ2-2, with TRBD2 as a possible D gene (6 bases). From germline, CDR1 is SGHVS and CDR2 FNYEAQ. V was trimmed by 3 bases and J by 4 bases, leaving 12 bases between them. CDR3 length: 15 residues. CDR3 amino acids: CASSFFSGRTGELFF. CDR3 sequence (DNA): TGTGCCAGCAGCTTCTTCAGCGGGCGCACCGGGGAGCTGTTTTTT.

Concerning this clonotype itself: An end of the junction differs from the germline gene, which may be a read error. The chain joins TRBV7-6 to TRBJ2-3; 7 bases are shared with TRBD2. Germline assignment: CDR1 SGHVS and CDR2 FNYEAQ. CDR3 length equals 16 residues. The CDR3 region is CASSLRLAEGADTQYF. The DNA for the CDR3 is TGTGCTAGCAGCTTAAGGCTAGCGGAGGGAGCAGATACGCAGTATTTT.

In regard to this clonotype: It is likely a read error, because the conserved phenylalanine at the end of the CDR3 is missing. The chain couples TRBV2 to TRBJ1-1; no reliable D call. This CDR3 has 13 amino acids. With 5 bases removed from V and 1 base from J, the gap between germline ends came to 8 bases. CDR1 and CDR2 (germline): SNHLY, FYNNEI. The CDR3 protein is CASSYVGNTEAFL. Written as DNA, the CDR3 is TGTGCCAGCAGTTACGTGGGGAACACTGAAGCTTTCTTA.

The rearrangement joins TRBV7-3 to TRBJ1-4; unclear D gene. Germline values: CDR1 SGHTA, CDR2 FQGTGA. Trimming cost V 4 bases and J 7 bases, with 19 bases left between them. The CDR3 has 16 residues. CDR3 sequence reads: CASSSTRTGLGEKLFF. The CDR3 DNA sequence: TGTGCCAGCAGCTCTACACGTACCGGGTTGGGTGAAAAACTGTTTTTT.